This TCR beta chain stems from a study of blood T cell repertoires in COVID-19. Study background: There were acute and convalescent COVID-19 samples, and they came from the United States, Italy and Spain. T cells, B-cell-depleted T cells, or PBMCs provided the cDNA or gDNA that served as material.

The CDR3 loop spans 15 amino acids. V shed 0 bases and J shed 3 bases, with 9 bases lying between them. Germline V gene sequence: CDR1 LGHDT, CDR2 YNNKEL (reference sequence). Original analysis: Nucleated cell number was recorded as an estimate derived from reference gene primer amplification. TCRdb's copy holds only in-frame clones and misses some; the assay was immunoSEQ multiplex PCR. The DNA gave D and trimming, while V, J and clone size come from that table. The profile shows approximately 270,000 clones, around 90% of them singletons. This TCR was sampled from a man in his fifties with acute or convalescent COVID-19. The rearrangement uses TRBV3-1 (or the pseudogene TRBV3-2) and TRBJ1-3; D is undetermined. Sequencing was carried out using peripheral blood. CDR3 DNA sequence: TGTGCCAGCAGCCAAGATCGGGGTTTTGGAAACACCATATATTTT. As protein: CASSQDRGFGNTIYF.